This record concerns one T cell receptor (beta chain) sequence. Its antigen is unknown. The sample originates from a study of shared clonotypes between healthy human individuals. Looking at the study overall: Each donor had three CD4 naive, three CD4 memory, two CD8 naive and one CD8 memory plate. Regarding the study as a whole: Depth was large, yet rarefaction showed that sorted-subset sequencing was incomplete. Collection of samples was limited to blood; tissue repertoires likely differ.

Sequenced by immunoSEQ multiplex PCR; TCRdb stores in-frame clones only, minus some. The table has over a million clones, about 96% seen once. The CDR3 is 14 residues long. Germline values: CDR1 GTSNPN, CDR2 SVGIG (reference sequence). J lost 6 bases, V lost 0 bases, and 3 bases had no gene match. The receptor comes from a man aged 25-40 years in good health. The chain combines TRBV30 with TRBJ2-1, with 9 bases fitting TRBD1. Sequenced material: naive CD4+ T cells sorted from blood. Subset described: CD45RA+ positively selected. CDR3 loop: CAWSVQGARNEQFF. CDR3 in DNA: TGTGCCTGGAGTGTACAGGGGGCGCGCAATGAGCAGTTCTTC.